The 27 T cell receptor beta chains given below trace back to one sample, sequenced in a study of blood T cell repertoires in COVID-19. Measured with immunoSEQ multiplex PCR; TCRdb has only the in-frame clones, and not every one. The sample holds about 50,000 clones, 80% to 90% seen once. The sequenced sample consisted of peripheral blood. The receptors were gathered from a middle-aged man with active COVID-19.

CDR3 loop: CASSVLGQVYTGELFF. The CDR3 coding sequence is TGTGCCAGCAGCGTACTGGGACAGGTGTACACCGGGGAGCTGTTTTTT. This chain joins TRBV5-6 and TRBJ2-2; TRBD1 matches 8 bases. This CDR3 region has 16 residues. Unmatched junction bases numbered 8, after V lost 4 bases and J lost 3 bases. Germline V CDR1 and CDR2: SGHDT, YYEEEE.

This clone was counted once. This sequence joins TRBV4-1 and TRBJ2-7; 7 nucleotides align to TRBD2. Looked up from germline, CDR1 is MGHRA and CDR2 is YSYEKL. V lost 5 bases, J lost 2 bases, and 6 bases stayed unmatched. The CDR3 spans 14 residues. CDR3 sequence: CASSGPGTTYEQYF. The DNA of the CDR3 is TGCGCCAGCAGCGGCCCCGGGACTACCTACGAGCAGTACTTC.

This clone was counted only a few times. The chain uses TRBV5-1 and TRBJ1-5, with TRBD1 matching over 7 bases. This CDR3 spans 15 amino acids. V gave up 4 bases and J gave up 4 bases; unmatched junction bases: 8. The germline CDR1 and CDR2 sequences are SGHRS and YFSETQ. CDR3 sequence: CASSLSGTDNQPQHF. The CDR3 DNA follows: TGCGCCAGCAGCCTTTCCGGGACAGATAATCAGCCCCAGCATTTT.

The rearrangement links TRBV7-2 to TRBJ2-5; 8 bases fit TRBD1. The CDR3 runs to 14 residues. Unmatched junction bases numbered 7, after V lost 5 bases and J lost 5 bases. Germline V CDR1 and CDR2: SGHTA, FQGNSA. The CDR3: CASSAPGGWETQYF. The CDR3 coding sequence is TGTGCCAGCAGCGCCCCAGGGGGCTGGGAGACCCAGTACTTC. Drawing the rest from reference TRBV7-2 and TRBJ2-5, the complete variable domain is GAGVSQSPSNKVTEKGKDVELRCDPISGHTALYWYRQSLGQGLEFLIYFQGNSAPDKSGLPSDRFSAERTGGSVSTLTIQRTQQEDSAVYLCASSAPGGWETQYFGPGTRLLVL.

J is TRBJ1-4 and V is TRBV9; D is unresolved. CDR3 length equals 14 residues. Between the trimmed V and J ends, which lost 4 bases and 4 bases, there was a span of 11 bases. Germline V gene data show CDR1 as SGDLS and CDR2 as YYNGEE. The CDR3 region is CASSSYTGNEKLFF. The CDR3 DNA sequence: TGTGCCAGCAGCTCATACACGGGTAATGAAAAACTGTTTTTT.

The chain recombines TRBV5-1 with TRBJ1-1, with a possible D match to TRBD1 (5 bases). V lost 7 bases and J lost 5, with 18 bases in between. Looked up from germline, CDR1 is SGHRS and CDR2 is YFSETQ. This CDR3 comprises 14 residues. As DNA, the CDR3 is TGCGCCAGCGGCCGGGACCTTGGGGGGACTGAAGCTTTCTTT. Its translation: CASGRDLGGTEAFF.

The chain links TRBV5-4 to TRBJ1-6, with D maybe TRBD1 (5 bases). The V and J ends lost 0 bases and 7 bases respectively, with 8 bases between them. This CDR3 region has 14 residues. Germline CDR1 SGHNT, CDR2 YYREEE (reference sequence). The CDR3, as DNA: TGTGCCAGCAGCTTGGGGGGCGCGAATTCACCCCTCCACTTT. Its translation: CASSLGGANSPLHF. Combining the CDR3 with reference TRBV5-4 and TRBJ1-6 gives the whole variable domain ETGVTQSPTHLIKTRGQQVTLRCSSQSGHNTVSWYQQALGQGPQFIFQYYREEENGRGNFPPRFSGLQFPNYSSELNVNALELDDSALYLCASSLGGANSPLHFGNGTRLTVT.

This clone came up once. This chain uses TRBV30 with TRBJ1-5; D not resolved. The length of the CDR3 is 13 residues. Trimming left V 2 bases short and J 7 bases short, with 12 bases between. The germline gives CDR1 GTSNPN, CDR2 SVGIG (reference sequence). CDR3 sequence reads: CAWSREGPQPQHF. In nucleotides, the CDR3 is TGTGCCTGGAGTAGGGAGGGCCCCCAGCCCCAGCATTTT.

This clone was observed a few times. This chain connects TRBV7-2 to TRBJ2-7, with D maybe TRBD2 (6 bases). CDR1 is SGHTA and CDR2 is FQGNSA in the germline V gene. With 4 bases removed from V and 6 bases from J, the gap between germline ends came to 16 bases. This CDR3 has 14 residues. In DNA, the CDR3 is TGTGCCAGCAGCTCTCTAGCGCTTCTCGGCGAGCAGTACTTC. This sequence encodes CASSSLALLGEQYF.

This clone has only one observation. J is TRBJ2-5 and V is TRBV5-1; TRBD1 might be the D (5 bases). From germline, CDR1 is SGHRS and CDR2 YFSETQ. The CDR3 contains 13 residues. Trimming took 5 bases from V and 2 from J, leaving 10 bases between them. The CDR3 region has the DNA TGCGCCAGCAGTAAAGGGGATCAAGAGACCCAGTACTTC. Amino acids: CASSKGDQETQYF.

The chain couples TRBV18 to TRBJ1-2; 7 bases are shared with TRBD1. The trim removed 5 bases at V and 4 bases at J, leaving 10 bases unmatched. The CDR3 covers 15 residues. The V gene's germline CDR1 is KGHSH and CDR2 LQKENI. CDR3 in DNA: TGTGCCAGCTCAGAAAACAGGGGAGACCTCTATGGCTACACCTTC. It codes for CASSENRGDLYGYTF.

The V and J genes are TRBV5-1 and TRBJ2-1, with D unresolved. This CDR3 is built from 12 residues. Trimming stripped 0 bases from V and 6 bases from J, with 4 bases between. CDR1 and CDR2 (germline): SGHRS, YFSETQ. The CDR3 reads CASSLVRNEQFF. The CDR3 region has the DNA TGCGCCAGCAGCTTGGTGCGCAATGAGCAGTTCTTC.

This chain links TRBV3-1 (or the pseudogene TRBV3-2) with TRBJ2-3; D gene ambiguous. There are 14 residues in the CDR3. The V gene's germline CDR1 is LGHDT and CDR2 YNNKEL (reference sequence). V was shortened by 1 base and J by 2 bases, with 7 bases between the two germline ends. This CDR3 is CASSQVLYTDTQYF. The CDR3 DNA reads TGTGCCAGCAGCCAAGTTCTGTACACAGATACGCAGTATTTT.

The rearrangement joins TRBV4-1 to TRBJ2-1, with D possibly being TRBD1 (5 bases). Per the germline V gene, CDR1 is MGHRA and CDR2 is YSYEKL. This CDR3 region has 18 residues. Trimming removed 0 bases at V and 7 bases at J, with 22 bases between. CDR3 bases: TGCGCCAGCAGCCAAGAACCGGACCCAGGATTTACAGGAAATGAGCAGTTCTTC. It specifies CASSQEPDPGFTGNEQFF.

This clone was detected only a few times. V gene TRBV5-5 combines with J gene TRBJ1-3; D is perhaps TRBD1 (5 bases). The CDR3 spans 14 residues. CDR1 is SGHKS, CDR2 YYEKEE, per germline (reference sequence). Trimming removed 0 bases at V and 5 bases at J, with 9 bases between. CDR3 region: CASSLEGARNTIYF. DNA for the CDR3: TGTGCCAGCAGCTTGGAAGGGGCTCGAAACACCATATATTTT. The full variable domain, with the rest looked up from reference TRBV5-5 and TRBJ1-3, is DAGVTQSPTHLIKTRGQQVTLRCSPISGHKSVSWYQQVLGQGPQFIFQYYEKEERGRGNFPDRFSARQFPNYSSELNVNALLLGDSALYLCASSLEGARNTIYFGEGSWLTVV.

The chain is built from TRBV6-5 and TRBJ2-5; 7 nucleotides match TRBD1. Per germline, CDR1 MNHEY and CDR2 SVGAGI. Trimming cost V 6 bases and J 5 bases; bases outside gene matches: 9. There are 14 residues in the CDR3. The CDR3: CASSNRQGWETQYF. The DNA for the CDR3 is TGTGCCAGCAGCAACCGACAGGGATGGGAGACCCAGTACTTC.

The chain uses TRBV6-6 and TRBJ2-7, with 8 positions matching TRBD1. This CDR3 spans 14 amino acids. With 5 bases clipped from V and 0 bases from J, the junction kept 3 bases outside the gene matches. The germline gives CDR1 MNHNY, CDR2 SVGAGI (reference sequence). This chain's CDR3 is CASSRTGSSYEQYF. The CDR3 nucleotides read TGTGCCAGCAGTAGGACAGGGAGCTCCTACGAGCAGTACTTC.

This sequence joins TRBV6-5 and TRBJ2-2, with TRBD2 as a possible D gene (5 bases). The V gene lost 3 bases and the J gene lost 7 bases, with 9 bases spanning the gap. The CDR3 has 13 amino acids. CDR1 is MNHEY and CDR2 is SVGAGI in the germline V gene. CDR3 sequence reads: CASSYEGVGELFF. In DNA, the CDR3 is TGTGCCAGCAGTTATGAGGGAGTCGGGGAGCTGTTTTTT.

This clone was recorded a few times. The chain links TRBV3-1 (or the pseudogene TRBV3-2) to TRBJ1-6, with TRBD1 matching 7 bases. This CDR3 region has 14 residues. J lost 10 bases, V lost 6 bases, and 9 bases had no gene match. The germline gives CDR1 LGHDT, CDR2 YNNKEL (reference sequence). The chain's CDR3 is CASSVTGRESPLHF. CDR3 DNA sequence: TGTGCCAGCAGTGTGACAGGGCGAGAATCACCCCTCCACTTT.

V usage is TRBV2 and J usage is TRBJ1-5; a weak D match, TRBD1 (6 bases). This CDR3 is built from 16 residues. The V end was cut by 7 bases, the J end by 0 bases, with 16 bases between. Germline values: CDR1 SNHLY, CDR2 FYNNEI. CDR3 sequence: CASMGAGSYSNQPQHF. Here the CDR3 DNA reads TGTGCCAGCATGGGGGCAGGTAGCTATAGCAATCAGCCCCAGCATTTT. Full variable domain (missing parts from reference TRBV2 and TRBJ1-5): EPEVTQTPSHQVTQMGQEVILRCVPISNHLYFYWYRQILGQKVEFLVSFYNNEISEKSEIFDDQFSVERPDGSNFTLKIRSTKLEDSAMYFCASMGAGSYSNQPQHFGDGTRLSIL.

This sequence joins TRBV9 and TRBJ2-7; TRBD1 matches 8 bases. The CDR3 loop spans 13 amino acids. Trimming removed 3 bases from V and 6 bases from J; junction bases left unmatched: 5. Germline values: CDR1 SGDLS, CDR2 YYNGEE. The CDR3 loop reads CASSARQGTEQYF. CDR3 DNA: TGTGCCAGCAGCGCCCGACAGGGGACCGAGCAGTACTTC.

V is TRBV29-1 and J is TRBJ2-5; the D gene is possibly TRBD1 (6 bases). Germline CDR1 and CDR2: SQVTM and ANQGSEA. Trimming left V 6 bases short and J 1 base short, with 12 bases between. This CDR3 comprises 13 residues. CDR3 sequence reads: CSVKRDIQETQYF. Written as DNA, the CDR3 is TGCAGCGTGAAACGGGACATCCAAGAGACCCAGTACTTC.

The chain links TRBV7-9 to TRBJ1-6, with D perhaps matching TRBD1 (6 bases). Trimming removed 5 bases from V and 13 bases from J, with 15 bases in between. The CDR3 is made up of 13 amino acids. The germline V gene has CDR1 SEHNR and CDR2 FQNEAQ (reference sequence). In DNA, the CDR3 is TGTGCCAGCAGCACTTACAGGGCGACCCCCCTCCACTTT. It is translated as CASSTYRATPLHF.

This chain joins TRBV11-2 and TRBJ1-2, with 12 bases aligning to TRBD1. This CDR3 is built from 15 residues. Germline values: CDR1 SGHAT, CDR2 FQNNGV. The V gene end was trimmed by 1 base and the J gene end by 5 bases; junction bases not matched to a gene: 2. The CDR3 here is CASSLGGQGAYGYTF. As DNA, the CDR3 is TGTGCCAGCAGCTTAGGGGGACAGGGGGCGTATGGCTACACCTTC.

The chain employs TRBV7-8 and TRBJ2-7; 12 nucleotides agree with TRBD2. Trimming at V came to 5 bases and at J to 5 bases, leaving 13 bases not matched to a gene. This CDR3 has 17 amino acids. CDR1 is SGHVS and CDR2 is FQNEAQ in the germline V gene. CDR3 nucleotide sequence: TGTGCCAGCAGCCCGAGACTAGCGGGAGAGCGGTGGGACGAGCAGTACTTC. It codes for CASSPRLAGERWDEQYF.

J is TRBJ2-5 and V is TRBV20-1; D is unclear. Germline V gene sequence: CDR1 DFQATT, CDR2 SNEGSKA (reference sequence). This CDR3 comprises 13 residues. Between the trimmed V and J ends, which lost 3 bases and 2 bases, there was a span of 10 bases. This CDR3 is CSASGRLQETQYF. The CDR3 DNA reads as TGCAGTGCTAGTGGCAGGCTTCAAGAGACCCAGTACTTC.

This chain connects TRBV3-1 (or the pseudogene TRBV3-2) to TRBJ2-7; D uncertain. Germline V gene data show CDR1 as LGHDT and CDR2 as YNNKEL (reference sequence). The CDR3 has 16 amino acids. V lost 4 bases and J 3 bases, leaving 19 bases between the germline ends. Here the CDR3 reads CASSRDPIASYYEQYF. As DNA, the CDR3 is TGTGCCAGCAGCCGAGACCCGATCGCGTCCTACTACGAGCAGTACTTC.